This T cell receptor (beta chain) is from a study of blood T cell repertoires in COVID-19 (dated by TCRdb to 2020 to 2021). Describing the broader study: The collaborator samples originated in the United States, Italy and Spain and spanned the acute and convalescent phases of COVID-19. The prospective study material was composed of cDNA or gDNA derived from T cells, B-cell-depleted T cells, or PBMCs. The dataset comprised deeply sampled blood TCRbeta repertoires from subjects exposed to, actively infected with, or recovered from COVID-19. A freely available public database, intended as a resource for researchers studying the immune response to SARS-CoV-2, is where the repertoires were released. The samples were drawn from two sources: the first 160 participants of the ongoing ImmuneRACE study, and 1,000 to 1,500 subjects contributed by 6 global collaborators. Nearly every sample came with metadata listing a de-identified subject ID, COVID-19 status, age in years and sex. Where available, HLA class I and class II types were taken from metadata supplied by the sample provider and were not determined by assay-based typing. Beyond this particular receptor, the publication reports: The amount of clinical and demographic metadata varied by source and participant and was provided uncurated.

With regard to this clone: Its cognate antigen has yet to be identified. Per-base qualities were not stored, and no clone one base away is much larger.

Via the germline V gene, CDR1 is LGHNA and CDR2 YNFKEQ. V trim: 2 bases; J trim: 2 bases; unmatched bases: 3. The CDR3 measures 15 amino acids from cysteine to phenylalanine. The retained sequence is limited to the CDR3, 45 bases, with the frame set at the first base. TCRbeta CDR3 regions were amplified from genomic DNA using the immunoSEQ Assay, a bias-controlled multiplex PCR. The paper's processing steps were these. The number of nucleated cells in each sample was estimated by amplification of reference gene primers within the assay. Sequence reads were collapsed and filtered to measure the absolute abundance of every unique TCRbeta CDR3 rearrangement. For each sample, productive Simpson clonality was calculated as the square root of Simpson's diversity index over productive rearrangements. The immuneACCESS repertoire file appears here via TCRdb, limited to in-frame rearrangements. These files lack a portion of the clones; in checked studies, under half of the deficit traces to unresolved V genes, and the cause of the others is not known. The D gene and trimming were derived from the DNA, and the V and J assignments and clone size from that table. In all, the sample holds tens of thousands of clones, and more than 80% of those were seen once. The ten largest clones take up around 15% of the sample.

Whole blood was collected in K2EDTA tubes by collaborating institutions according to the institutions' own protocols. For TCRbeta analysis, collaborator samples were shipped as frozen whole blood, as isolated PBMCs, or as DNA extracted from either sample type. The receptor was isolated from a man in his fifties or sixties with active or convalescent COVID-19. Sample: peripheral blood. This receptor chain uses TRBV4-2 and TRBJ2-3, with TRBD2 identical over 8 junction bases. For the CDR3, the sequence is CASSQTGGLTDTQYF. In nucleotide form, the sequence is TGTGCCAGCAGCCAAACGGGGGGGCTCACAGATACGCAGTATTTT.